What follows describes a single T cell receptor beta chain. As yet, its antigen is unknown. The data were obtained in a study of vaccination effects on CD4 cells after COVID-19. This CDR3 is 14 amino acids long. The V gene's germline CDR1 is MNHEY and CDR2 SVGEGT. V was shortened by 4 bases and J by 3 bases, with 11 bases between the two germline ends. Assay: immunoSEQ multiplex PCR; the TCRdb copy retains only in-frame clones and omits some. The sample includes about 41,000 clones, 70% of them seen just once. Expansion with viral peptide pools was applied to antigen-specific CD4+ T cells by the ViraFEST assay prior to sequencing. The authors isolated CD4+ T cells after more than eight days of culture. Vaccine recipients lacked prior SARS-CoV-2 infection and had negative nucleocapsid antibodies. About 2 million PBMC were seeded per well and grown in the presence of 9 to 10 IU/ml IL-2 and 8 to 10 ug/ml peptides.

This clonotype was sampled from a human donor who received a COVID-19 vaccine. The sample here was CD4+ T cells from PBMCs cultured with HCoV-OC43 spike peptides, taken before COVID-19 vaccination. As for subset: HCoV-OC43 spike overlapping peptide pool stimulation. This chain joins TRBV6-2 or TRBV6-3 and TRBJ2-3; unclear D gene. The chain's CDR3 is CASSSLAQTDTQYF. The DNA for the CDR3 is TGTGCCAGCAGTTCCCTCGCTCAGACAGATACGCAGTATTTT.